The 2 T cell receptor beta chains given below trace back to one sample, sequenced in a study of blood T cell repertoires in COVID-19. Assay used: immunoSEQ multiplex PCR; TCRdb lists only in-frame clones, some missing. The table has more than 100,000 clones, 80% to 90% seen once; the top ten hold roughly 4%. Sequencing used peripheral blood. These receptors were collected from a man aged 40-49 years with acute or convalescent COVID-19.

The V gene is TRBV7-2, the J gene TRBJ2-7; D not certain. The germline V gene has CDR1 SGHTA and CDR2 FQGNSA. The V and J ends lost 2 bases and 3 bases respectively, with 2 bases between them. The CDR3 runs 11 residues. CDR3 in DNA: TGTGCCAGCAGCTTACTCTACGAGCAGTACTTC. Amino acids: CASSLLYEQYF.

The gene calls are TRBV7-2 and TRBJ2-3; D gene unclear. Trimming removed 7 bases at V and 0 bases at J, with 11 bases between. The CDR3 is made up of 14 amino acids. CDR1 and CDR2 from the germline V gene are SGHTA and FQGNSA. CDR3 sequence: CASMWALSTDTQYF. CDR3 sequence (DNA): TGTGCCAGCATGTGGGCTTTGAGCACAGATACGCAGTATTTT.